These 2 T cell receptor beta chains came from one sample sequenced in a study of blood T cell repertoires in COVID-19. Profiling relied on immunoSEQ multiplex PCR, and the TCRdb table lists in-frame clones only, not all of them. The sample has approximately 220,000 clones; 85% to 90% are singletons. Sequenced sample: peripheral blood. The receptors originated from a man aged 50-59 years with acute or convalescent COVID-19.

This chain connects TRBV12-3 or TRBV12-4 to TRBJ1-1, with D possibly TRBD1 on 6 matching bases. CDR3 length equals 13 residues. V lost 5 bases and J 5 bases, leaving 12 bases between the germline ends. As DNA, the CDR3 is TGTGCCAGCAGTATCAGGGGTGGGACTGAAGCTTTCTTT. Translated: CASSIRGGTEAFF.

The CDR3 is CASSYVAGGQGDEQFF. The CDR3 DNA reads TGTGCCAGCAGTTACGTAGCGGGGGGCCAAGGGGATGAGCAGTTCTTC. The chain recombines TRBV6-5 with TRBJ2-1; 10 bases are shared with TRBD2. The CDR3 covers 16 residues. The germline V gene has CDR1 MNHEY and CDR2 SVGAGI. The J segment lost 8 bases and the V segment lost 2 bases, leaving 9 bases of the junction unmatched.